The 29 T cell receptor beta chains below all came from one sample that was sequenced in a study of T cell changes during pregnancy in multiple sclerosis. Clones were sequenced by immunoSEQ multiplex PCR, and TCRdb holds only the in-frame ones, with some missing. The sample includes around 100,000 clones, approximately 94% of them seen just once. Source: peripheral blood, taken in the second trimester of pregnancy. The receptor set was obtained from a female donor with multiple sclerosis, enrolled in a pregnancy study.

This chain uses TRBV28 with TRBJ1-5; possible D gene TRBD1, 6 bases. The length of the CDR3 is 15 residues. CDR1 MDHEN and CDR2 SYDVKM come from the germline V gene. V was trimmed by 6 bases and J by 3 bases, leaving 15 bases between them. Here the CDR3 reads CASSRDRWVNQPQHF. The CDR3 DNA reads as TGTGCCAGCAGCCGCGACAGGTGGGTCAATCAGCCCCAGCATTTT.

This chain joins TRBV27 and TRBJ2-5; D possibly corresponds to TRBD2 (5 bases). CDR3 length: 13 amino acids. Looked up from germline, CDR1 is MNHEY and CDR2 is SMNVEV (reference sequence). V shed 5 bases and J shed 9 bases, with 16 bases lying between them. The CDR3 DNA follows: TGTGCCAGCAGTCTCACCCCCCGGGGTGCCCAGTACTTC. This codes for CASSLTPRGAQYF.

J is TRBJ2-1 and V is TRBV27, with TRBD2 matching over 8 bases. After removal of 5 bases from V and 0 bases from J, the junction contained 12 bases not matched to a gene. This CDR3 is built from 18 residues. Germline CDR1 is MNHEY and CDR2 is SMNVEV (reference sequence). Written as DNA, the CDR3 is TGTGCCAGCAGTCTCCGGGGACTAGACAGGAGCTCCTACAATGAGCAGTTCTTC. Encoded protein: CASSLRGLDRSSYNEQFF.

V gene TRBV27 combines with J gene TRBJ2-2; D is undetermined. Germline values: CDR1 MNHEY, CDR2 SMNVEV (reference sequence). The CDR3 has 15 residues. The V and J ends lost 2 bases and 1 base respectively, with 8 bases between them. The CDR3 coding sequence is TGTGCCAGCAGTTTAGCAGGTCTGAACACCGGGGAGCTGTTTTTT. Translated, it gives CASSLAGLNTGELFF.

The chain combines TRBV28 with TRBJ1-1; D ambiguous. Trimming pared 2 bases from V and 4 bases from J, leaving 8 bases between. The CDR3 sequence is 13 residues long. CDR1 MDHEN and CDR2 SYDVKM come from the germline V gene. The CDR3 bases are TGTGCCAGCAGTTTAAGATTCGGCACTGAAGCTTTCTTT. Translating gives CASSLRFGTEAFF.

V gene TRBV6-1 combines with J gene TRBJ2-5, with TRBD2 matching 10 bases. Trimming at V came to 8 bases and at J to 5 bases, leaving 11 bases not matched to a gene. The CDR3 loop spans 15 amino acids. The germline V gene encodes CDR1 MNHNS and CDR2 SASEGT. CDR3 DNA sequence: TGTGCCAGCGTTAGCGGGAGGTTCACCGGGGAGACCCAGTACTTC. Protein sequence: CASVSGRFTGETQYF.

The rearrangement links TRBV7-9 to TRBJ2-5; 8 bases align to TRBD1. CDR3 length: 14 residues. Germline loops: CDR1 SEHNR, CDR2 FQNEAQ (reference sequence). Trimming removed 2 bases from V and 3 bases from J; junction bases left unmatched: 2. The CDR3 bases are TGTGCCAGCAGCTTAATGACAGGGGAAGAGACCCAGTACTTC. Amino acid sequence: CASSLMTGEETQYF. Combining the CDR3 with reference TRBV7-9 and TRBJ2-5 gives the whole variable domain DTGVSQNPRHKITKRGQNVTFRCDPISEHNRLYWYRQTLGQGPEFLTYFQNEAQLEKSRLLSDRFSAERPKGSFSTLEIQRTEQGDSAMYLCASSLMTGEETQYFGPGTRLLVL.

The CDR3 loop reads CASSVDGSPNTGELFF. CDR3 coding DNA: TGTGCCAGCAGCGTAGACGGGTCCCCGAACACCGGGGAGCTGTTTTTT. The V call is TRBV9, the J call TRBJ2-2, with no clear D. This CDR3 spans 16 amino acids. Germline lookup yields CDR1 SGDLS and CDR2 YYNGEE. Deletions cut 0 bases from V and 0 bases from J, with 9 bases between.

This clone was counted once. The chain couples TRBV7-8 to TRBJ2-3; tentative D call: TRBD2 (5 bases). V lost 5 bases to trimming and J lost 0 bases, with 12 bases between them. From germline, CDR1 is SGHVS and CDR2 FQNEAQ. This CDR3 comprises 15 residues. CDR3 amino acids: CASSQKRFSTDTQYF. The CDR3 DNA follows: TGTGCCAGCAGCCAAAAGCGGTTTAGCACAGATACGCAGTATTTT.

The chain couples TRBV10-3 to TRBJ2-5; 9 positions match TRBD2. The CDR3 covers 17 residues. Germline CDR1 ENHRY, CDR2 SYGVKD. Trimming at V came to 1 base and at J to 5 bases, leaving 11 bases not matched to a gene. CDR3 loop: CAISEFRTSAVRETQYF. The CDR3 region has the DNA TGTGCCATCAGTGAGTTTAGGACTAGCGCGGTGCGGGAGACCCAGTACTTC.

This chain connects TRBV19 to TRBJ1-6, with 7 bases aligning to TRBD1. Germline V gene lookup returns CDR1 LNHDA and CDR2 SQIVND (reference sequence). The CDR3 totals 14 residues. V was pared by 5 bases and J by 6 bases, with 4 bases of the junction left unmatched. DNA of the CDR3: TGTGCCAGTAGTCGGGGACAGAGTAATTCACCCCTCCACTTT. Translation: CASSRGQSNSPLHF.

The chain recombines TRBV18 with TRBJ2-3; D may be TRBD1 (6 bases). Looked up from germline, CDR1 is KGHSH and CDR2 is LQKENI. The germline V and J ends were trimmed by 5 bases and 4 bases, with 13 bases remaining between them. The length of the CDR3 is 14 residues. The DNA for the CDR3 is TGTGCCAGCTCAACTTTAGGGACATCAGATACGCAGTATTTT. Translating it yields CASSTLGTSDTQYF.

CDR3 sequence: CASSPLGERESNEQFF. The CDR3 DNA reads TGCGCCAGCAGCCCCCTAGGTGAGCGGGAGAGCAATGAGCAGTTCTTC. V gene TRBV4-1 combines with J gene TRBJ2-1; TRBD2 matches 8 bases. The CDR3 runs to 16 residues. J gave up 6 bases and V 4 bases, and 11 bases lay outside the gene matches. Germline CDR1 reads MGHRA; CDR2 reads YSYEKL.

Notes on this clone: This same CDR3 is encoded by further DNA sequences in the sample. The chain has TRBV9 and TRBJ2-2; D might be TRBD2 (5 bases). Trimming removed 0 bases from V and 2 bases from J, with 8 bases in between. CDR1 and CDR2 from the germline V gene are SGDLS and YYNGEE. CDR3 length: 15 residues. The CDR3 nucleotides are TGTGCCAGCAGCGTAGGTGGAGGCAACACCGGGGAGCTGTTTTTT. Protein sequence: CASSVGGGNTGELFF.

The chain employs TRBV7-2 and TRBJ2-5; unclear D gene. V was clipped by 5 bases and J by 7 bases, with 11 bases between them. CDR1 is SGHTA and CDR2 is FQGNSA in the germline V gene. This CDR3 spans 12 amino acids. The CDR3 spells CASSPPHGTQYF. CDR3 nucleotide sequence: TGTGCCAGCAGCCCTCCCCACGGGACCCAGTACTTC. Looking up the rest from reference TRBV7-2 and TRBJ2-5 gives the full variable domain: GAGVSQSPSNKVTEKGKDVELRCDPISGHTALYWYRQSLGQGLEFLIYFQGNSAPDKSGLPSDRFSAERTGGSVSTLTIQRTQQEDSAVYLCASSPPHGTQYFGPGTRLLVL.

The chain uses TRBV9 and TRBJ1-1, with TRBD1 matching over 7 bases. This CDR3 comprises 15 residues. Per germline, CDR1 SGDLS and CDR2 YYNGEE. The ends lost 0 bases at V and 1 base at J; junction bases unmatched: 3. CDR3 loop: CASSVVRGANTEAFF. The CDR3 DNA reads as TGTGCCAGCAGCGTAGTCAGGGGGGCGAACACTGAAGCTTTCTTT. Filled out from reference TRBV9 and TRBJ1-1, the complete variable domain reads DSGVTQTPKHLITATGQRVTLRCSPRSGDLSVYWYQQSLDQGLQFLIQYYNGEERAKGNILERFSAQQFPDLHSELNLSSLELGDSALYFCASSVVRGANTEAFFGQGTRLTVV.

The chain couples TRBV29-1 to TRBJ2-1; 11 bases are shared with TRBD2. The germline CDR1 and CDR2 sequences are SQVTM and ANQGSEA. CDR3 length equals 13 residues. The trim removed 3 bases at V and 10 bases at J, leaving 5 bases unmatched. CDR3 nucleotides: TGCAGCGTTGATAGCGGGGGGGCCCGCGAGCAGTTCTTC. Its protein product is CSVDSGGAREQFF.

This clone was observed once. The chain couples TRBV13 to TRBJ2-5, with 7 bases matching TRBD2. The V gene's germline CDR1 is PRHDT and CDR2 FYEKMQ (reference sequence). The CDR3 consists of 15 residues. V trimming: 3 bases; J trimming: 4 bases; junction bases outside the gene matches: 8. CDR3 DNA: TGTGCCAGCAGCTTTGGAGGGCGGGAGTTAGAGACCCAGTACTTC. Protein: CASSFGGRELETQYF.

The V and J genes are TRBV19 and TRBJ2-3, with D perhaps matching TRBD1 (8 bases). Trimming removed 8 bases at V and 6 bases at J, with 18 bases between. The germline V gene encodes CDR1 LNHDA and CDR2 SQIVND (reference sequence). CDR3 length: 14 residues. This chain's CDR3 is CASSTGGGLDTQYF. CDR3 in DNA: TGTGCCAGTTCCACAGGGGGGGGATTGGATACGCAGTATTTT.

The CDR3 region is CASTDRELQPQHF. CDR3 in DNA: TGTGCCAGCACCGACAGGGAACTTCAGCCCCAGCATTTT. The chain uses TRBV6-6 and TRBJ1-5; 7 positions agree with TRBD1. The ends lost 7 bases at V and 6 bases at J; junction bases unmatched: 6. Germline CDR1 reads MNHNY; CDR2 reads SVGAGI (reference sequence). This CDR3 is 13 amino acids long.

The chain is built from TRBV2 and TRBJ1-5, with D perhaps matching TRBD1 (5 bases). The germline V gene has CDR1 SNHLY and CDR2 FYNNEI. V lost 8 bases, J lost 0 bases, and 14 bases lay in between. This CDR3 region has 15 residues. The CDR3 nucleotides read TGTGCCAGCGGTGGGGCAGGATATAGCAATCAGCCCCAGCATTTT. This sequence encodes CASGGAGYSNQPQHF.

This chain joins TRBV30 and TRBJ1-2, with no clear D. The CDR3 spans 13 residues. The germline CDR1 and CDR2 sequences are GTSNPN and SVGIG (reference sequence). V was trimmed by 2 bases and J by 3 bases, leaving 10 bases between them. CDR3 residues: CAWSSTADYGYTF. In nucleotides, the CDR3 is TGTGCCTGGAGTTCAACAGCGGACTATGGCTACACCTTC.

This clone was recorded only once. This rearrangement joins TRBV27 to TRBJ1-5; D is possibly TRBD1 (6 bases). V lost 4 bases, J lost 5 bases, and 9 bases lay in between. CDR3 size: 13 residues. CDR1 and CDR2 from the germline V gene are MNHEY and SMNVEV (reference sequence). The CDR3 sequence: CASSWTVDQPQHF. The CDR3 DNA is TGTGCCAGCAGTTGGACAGTGGATCAGCCCCAGCATTTT.

CDR3 DNA: TGCGCCAGCAGCATTCCGGGACTAGCGGACACCGGGGAGCTGTTTTTT. This gives the protein CASSIPGLADTGELFF. V and J are TRBV5-1 and TRBJ2-2; 11 bases agree with TRBD2. The ends lost 4 bases at V and 3 bases at J; junction bases unmatched: 5. The CDR3 has 16 amino acids. Germline V gene sequence: CDR1 SGHRS, CDR2 YFSETQ.

V is TRBV5-4 and J is TRBJ1-6, with a possible D match to TRBD1 (6 bases). The CDR3 has 14 residues. The V end lost 5 bases, the J end lost 3 bases, and 9 bases lay between the germline ends. In germline, CDR1 is SGHNT, CDR2 YYREEE (reference sequence). CDR3 nucleotides: TGTGCCAGCAGAAAACAGGGCTATAATTCACCCCTCCACTTT. As protein: CASRKQGYNSPLHF.

The chain combines TRBV19 with TRBJ2-3, with TRBD1 matching over 8 bases. The CDR3 covers 15 residues. J gave up 0 bases and V 8 bases, and 7 bases lay outside the gene matches. Per the germline V gene, CDR1 is LNHDA and CDR2 is SQIVND (reference sequence). The CDR3 loop reads CASAGTGYSTDTQYF. In DNA form, the CDR3 reads TGTGCCAGTGCTGGGACAGGCTATAGCACAGATACGCAGTATTTT.

The chain links TRBV19 to TRBJ2-4, with 7 bases aligning to TRBD1. With 3 bases clipped from V and 4 bases from J, the junction kept 6 bases outside the gene matches. Germline CDR1 is LNHDA and CDR2 is SQIVND (reference sequence). The CDR3 is 15 amino acids. The CDR3 region has the DNA TGTGCCAGTAGTATCCAGGGGGTGTCAAAAAACATTCAGTACTTC. Residues: CASSIQGVSKNIQYF. The complete variable domain, with remaining parts taken from reference TRBV19 and TRBJ2-4, reads DGGITQSPKYLFRKEGQNVTLSCEQNLNHDAMYWYRQDPGQGLRLIYYSQIVNDFQKGDIAEGYSVSREKKESFPLTVTSAQKNPTAFYLCASSIQGVSKNIQYFGAGTRLSVL.

The J gene is TRBJ2-1, the V gene TRBV7-2; D gene ambiguous. V gave up 3 bases and J gave up 2 bases, with 8 bases separating them. The germline CDR1 and CDR2 sequences are SGHTA and FQGNSA. This CDR3 is 14 amino acids long. CDR3 region: CASSLYSPYNEQFF. In DNA, the CDR3 is TGTGCCAGCAGCTTGTACAGCCCCTACAATGAGCAGTTCTTC.

This chain joins TRBV5-1 and TRBJ1-1; unclear D gene. Per germline, CDR1 SGHRS and CDR2 YFSETQ. The CDR3 runs 14 residues. The germline V and J ends were trimmed by 0 bases and 0 bases, with 6 bases remaining between them. The CDR3 region is CASSLDGMNTEAFF. The DNA for the CDR3 is TGCGCCAGCAGCTTGGACGGGATGAACACTGAAGCTTTCTTT.